This TCR beta chain was recorded in a study of blood T cell repertoires in COVID-19. For the study at large: The cDNA or gDNA used as material had been derived from T cells, B-cell-depleted T cells, or PBMCs.

The table came from immunoSEQ multiplex PCR; TCRdb's copy has only in-frame clones and leaves some out. The profile shows nearly 200,000 clones, about 90% of them singletons. This CDR3 region has 17 residues. Germline V gene sequence: CDR1 SEHNR, CDR2 FQNEAQ (reference sequence). Trimming cost V 4 bases and J 7 bases, with 23 bases left between them. This clone was detected only a few times. The chain employs TRBV7-9 and TRBJ2-1, with a possible D match to TRBD1 (6 bases). This sequence was found in a woman between 70 and 85 years old with acute or convalescent COVID-19. Specimen: peripheral blood. This CDR3 is CASSSIDRFKGWNEQFF. The CDR3 nucleotides are TGTGCCAGCAGCTCAATTGACAGGTTCAAGGGGTGGAATGAGCAGTTCTTC.